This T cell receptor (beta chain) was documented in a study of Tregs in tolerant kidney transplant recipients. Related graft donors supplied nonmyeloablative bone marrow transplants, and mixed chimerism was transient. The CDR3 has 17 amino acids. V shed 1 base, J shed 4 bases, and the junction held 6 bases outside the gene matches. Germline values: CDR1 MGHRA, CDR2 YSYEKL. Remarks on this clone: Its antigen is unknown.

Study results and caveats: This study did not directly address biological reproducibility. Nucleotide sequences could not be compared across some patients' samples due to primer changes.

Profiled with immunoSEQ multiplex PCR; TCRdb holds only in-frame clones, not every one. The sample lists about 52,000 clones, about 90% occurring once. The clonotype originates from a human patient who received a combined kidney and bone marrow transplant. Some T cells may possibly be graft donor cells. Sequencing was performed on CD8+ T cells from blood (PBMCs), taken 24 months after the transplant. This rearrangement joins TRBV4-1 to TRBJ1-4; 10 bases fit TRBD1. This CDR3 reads CASSQVDRGLDNEKLFF. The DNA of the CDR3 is TGCGCCAGCAGCCAAGTCGACAGGGGGCTGGATAATGAAAAACTGTTTTTT.